This passage covers 9 T cell receptor beta chains from one sample sequenced in a study of long-term antiretroviral therapy in people with HIV. It was version v3.0 of the immunoSEQ assay that was run at survey level. This table comes from immunoSEQ multiplex PCR, and its TCRdb copy is limited to in-frame clones, with some not included. The sample includes roughly 25,000 clones, about 80% of them seen just once. The material was unsorted PBMCs, obtained 0.7 years before starting antiretroviral therapy. These receptors were collected from a man under 40 with HIV.

This clone has just one count. The chain joins TRBV4-3 to TRBJ1-1; D might be TRBD1 (5 bases). Germline V gives CDR1 LGHNA, CDR2 YSLEER. CDR3 size: 13 residues. Trimming stripped 3 bases from V and 5 bases from J, with 10 bases between. In DNA form, the CDR3 reads TGCGCCAGCAGCCAGTCCCCAGGGACTGAAGCTTTCTTT. Its protein is CASSQSPGTEAFF.

The chain combines TRBV6-5 with TRBJ2-5, with unresolved D. From germline, CDR1 is MNHEY and CDR2 SVGAGI. Between the trimmed V and J ends, which lost 2 bases and 0 bases, there was a span of 7 bases. This CDR3 contains 14 residues. The CDR3 DNA reads as TGTGCCAGCAGTTACGGCAAGTACCAAGAGACCCAGTACTTC. Translated, it gives CASSYGKYQETQYF.

DNA of the CDR3: TGTGCCAGCGGGCAGTGGGGACTAGCCTTATCAACAGCCTACGAGCAGTACTTC. Residues: CASGQWGLALSTAYEQYF. The rearrangement links TRBV28 to TRBJ2-7; 9 positions match TRBD2. The CDR3 spans 18 residues. V dropped 8 bases and J dropped 2; count of bases not matched to a gene: 19. Looked up from germline, CDR1 is MDHEN and CDR2 is SYDVKM. The complete variable domain, with remaining parts taken from reference TRBV28 and TRBJ2-7, reads DVKVTQSSRYLVKRTGEKVFLECVQDMDHENMFWYRQDPGLGLRLIYFSYDVKMKEKGDIPEGYSVSREKKERFSLILESASTNQTSMYLCASGQWGLALSTAYEQYFGPGTRLTVT.

The rearrangement uses TRBV15 and TRBJ2-3; no definite D call. This CDR3 contains 15 residues. V dropped 0 bases and J dropped 2 bases, with 9 bases sitting between them. Per the germline V gene, CDR1 is LNHNV and CDR2 is YYDKDF (reference sequence). Written as DNA, the CDR3 is TGTGCCACCAGCAGAGATAGTGACACCACAGATACGCAGTATTTT. Translating it yields CATSRDSDTTDTQYF.

This sequence joins TRBV9 and TRBJ2-1; 8 bases align to TRBD2. Germline trimming cut 0 bases from V and 6 bases from J; bases unmatched to any gene: 11. CDR3 length: 17 amino acids. The V gene's germline CDR1 is SGDLS and CDR2 YYNGEE. In DNA, the CDR3 is TGTGCCAGCAGCGTAGGTGGCGGGGGGCAGGGTTTCAATGAGCAGTTCTTC. Its protein product is CASSVGGGGQGFNEQFF.

The chain has TRBV28 and TRBJ2-7, with D unresolved. V was pared by 10 bases and J by 2 bases, with 18 bases between. The CDR3 extends over 14 amino acids. Germline loops: CDR1 MDHEN, CDR2 SYDVKM. The DNA of the CDR3 is TGTGCCATCCTATCTCCGGCCCCCCCCTACGAGCAGTACTTC. This codes for CAILSPAPPYEQYF.

The rearrangement links TRBV6-1 to TRBJ2-7; D may correspond to TRBD1 or TRBD2 (6 bases each). This CDR3 contains 16 residues. V was pared by 2 bases and J by 7 bases, with 21 bases between. In germline, CDR1 is MNHNS, CDR2 SASEGT. The DNA for the CDR3 is TGTGCCAGCAGTGAACCAAGGGGGACTCCCTTGGGGGAGCAGTACTTC. It codes for CASSEPRGTPLGEQYF.

This chain connects TRBV11-3 to TRBJ2-7, with a tentative D call TRBD1 (5 bases). Germline loops: CDR1 SGHNT, CDR2 YENEEA. With 5 bases removed from V and 2 bases from J, the gap between germline ends came to 10 bases. The CDR3 is 13 amino acids. CDR3 coding DNA: TGTGCCAGCAGCCTAGGGGCTACCTACGAGCAGTACTTC. This encodes CASSLGATYEQYF.

The V and J genes are TRBV7-8 and TRBJ2-3; D is ambiguous. This CDR3 is 14 amino acids long. Germline V gene data show CDR1 as SGHVS and CDR2 as FQNEAQ. Trimming took 1 base from V and 4 from J, leaving 9 bases between them. The CDR3 is CASSLDRLADTQYF. As DNA, the CDR3 is TGTGCCAGCAGCTTAGACAGACTGGCAGATACGCAGTATTTT.